This T cell receptor (beta chain) stems from a study of blood T cell repertoires in COVID-19. For the study at large: Whether acute or convalescent, the COVID-19 samples came from the United States, Italy and Spain. PBMCs, B-cell-depleted T cells, or T cells were the source of the cDNA or gDNA that made up the material.

To note about this clone: Compared with germline, one end of the junction differs, possibly owing to a read error.

Germline values: CDR1 SSHAT, CDR2 FNYEAQ (reference sequence). This CDR3 has 12 residues. Per the study methods: From reference gene primer amplification, estimates of nucleated cell counts were derived. Sequencing used immunoSEQ multiplex PCR; TCRdb keeps in-frame clones, though not all of them. V and J calls and clone size are those listed in that table; D and trimming were worked out from the DNA. The sample lists around 300,000 clones; around 90% were seen once. The rearrangement links TRBV7-7 to TRBJ2-5, with D unclear. Sequencing was done on a sample of peripheral blood. This TCR derives from a man aged 50-59 years with acute or convalescent COVID-19. The CDR3 nucleotides are TGTGCTAGCAGCTTATCGGCAGGGACCCAGTACTTC. This encodes CASSLSAGTQYF.